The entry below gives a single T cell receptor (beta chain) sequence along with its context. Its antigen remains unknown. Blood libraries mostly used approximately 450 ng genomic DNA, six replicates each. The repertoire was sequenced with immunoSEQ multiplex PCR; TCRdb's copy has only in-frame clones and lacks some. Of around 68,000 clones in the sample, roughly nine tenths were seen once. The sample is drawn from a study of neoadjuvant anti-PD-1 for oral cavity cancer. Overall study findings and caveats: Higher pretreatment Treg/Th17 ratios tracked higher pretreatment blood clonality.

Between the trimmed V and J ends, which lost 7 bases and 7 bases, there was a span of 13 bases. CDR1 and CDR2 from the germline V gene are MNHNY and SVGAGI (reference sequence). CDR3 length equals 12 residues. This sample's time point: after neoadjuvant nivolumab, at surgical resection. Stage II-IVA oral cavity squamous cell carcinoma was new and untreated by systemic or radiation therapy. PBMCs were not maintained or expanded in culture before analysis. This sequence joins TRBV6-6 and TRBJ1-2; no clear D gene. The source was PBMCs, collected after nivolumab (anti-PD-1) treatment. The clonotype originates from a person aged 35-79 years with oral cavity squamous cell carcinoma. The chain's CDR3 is CASNPRGAGYTF. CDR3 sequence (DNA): TGTGCCAGCAATCCTCGCGGAGCTGGCTACACCTTC.